The text below deals with one T cell receptor beta chain. The data stem from a study of cytomegalovirus exposure and HLA in healthy donors. This CDR3 spans 15 amino acids. The germline V and J ends were trimmed by 10 bases and 1 base, with 17 bases remaining between them. Germline loops: CDR1 MNHNS, CDR2 SASEGT. Produced via immunoSEQ multiplex PCR; TCRdb's table is partial and in-frame only. There are 150,000 to 170,000 clones in the sample; approximately 86% occur only once, and 2% to 2.5% lies in the top ten. The sequence was collected from a human donor in good health. The source material was PBMCs. The rearrangement links TRBV6-1 to TRBJ2-1; D is perhaps TRBD2 (6 bases). CDR3 region: CAIHGGIESYNEQFF. In nucleotides, the CDR3 is TGTGCCATTCACGGCGGGATAGAGTCCTACAATGAGCAGTTCTTC.